This T cell receptor beta chain was found in a study of blood T cell repertoires in COVID-19 (dated by TCRdb to the early 2020s). As for the study more broadly: The collaborator samples originated in the United States, Italy and Spain and spanned the acute and convalescent phases of COVID-19. The dataset comprised deeply sampled blood TCRbeta repertoires from subjects exposed to, actively infected with, or recovered from COVID-19. Where available, HLA class I and class II types were taken from metadata supplied by the sample provider and were not determined by assay-based typing. The samples were drawn from two sources: the first 160 participants of the ongoing ImmuneRACE study, and 1,000 to 1,500 subjects contributed by 6 global collaborators. A de-identified subject ID, COVID-19 status, age in years and sex were almost always included in the sample metadata. A freely available public database, intended as a resource for researchers studying the immune response to SARS-CoV-2, is where the repertoires were released. The material from the prospective study consisted of cDNA or gDNA derived from T cells, B-cell-depleted T cells, or PBMCs. Here is what the overall study found, with its caveats: The quantity of clinical and demographic metadata differed by source and by participant and was supplied without curation.

With respect to this clone: The clone's antigen remains unknown. Base quality data are lacking; no much larger clone is found one base away.

Participants in the prospective study were enrolled through a virtual design, were aged 18 to 89 years, and lived in approximately 25 United States geographic areas. To assign participants to cohorts, the prospective study relied on clinical history that participants themselves reported in a screening survey and a study questionnaire. For ImmuneRACE Cohort 3, a participant was defined as recovered based on two consecutive negative NP/OP PCR tests, clearance by a healthcare professional, or resolution of symptoms. Each participant in the prospective study had whole blood, serum and a nasopharyngeal or oropharyngeal swab collected by mobile phlebotomists. Additional blood draws and questionnaires over an approximately two-month period could optionally be provided by prospective study participants. Before DNA extraction, prospective study blood samples were shipped either frozen or at room temperature.

TCRbeta CDR3 regions were amplified from genomic DNA by means of the immunoSEQ Assay, a bias-controlled multiplex PCR. The study's own analysis went as follows. The number of nucleated cells in each sample was estimated from the amplification of reference gene primers within the assay. To quantify the absolute abundance of each unique TCRbeta CDR3 rearrangement, sequence reads were collapsed and filtered. For each sample, productive Simpson clonality was calculated as the square root of Simpson's diversity index over productive rearrangements. The clones in this table, taken by TCRdb from immuneACCESS, are in-frame only. Not every clone is retained; where verified, under half of the shortfall comes from an unresolved V gene, and the cause of the rest is unknown. The V and J calls and clone size come from that table; D and trimming were worked out from the DNA. Recorded for this sample are about 320,000 clones; approximately 89% of them occurred a single time. The top ten clones comprise less than 6.5% of the sample.

From the cysteine through the phenylalanine, the CDR3 covers 17 amino acids. Only the CDR3 DNA is retained, 51 bases long and in frame from the first base. Sample: PBMCs or T cells enriched from blood (not recorded which). This chain is built from TRBV21-1 and TRBJ1-3. TRBV21-1 is shown as a pseudogene. The clonotype comes from a man aged 25 to 45 who had recovered from COVID-19. The nucleotides are TGTGCCAGCAGCAAAGATGAGGGAGGGAACTCTGGAAACACCATATATTTT. Translated, it gives CASSKDEGGNSGNTIYF.